This passage covers 27 T cell receptor beta chains from one sample sequenced in a study of CD8 T cells in ankylosing spondylitis. TCRdb ran MiXCR on the 5' RACE reads and lists one entry per CDR3 protein. In the table there are 450,000 to 550,000 distinct CDR3 sequences, approximately 5.3% of which are singletons. Points from the study as a whole: Made up of about eight highly homologous variants, a TCR beta motif appeared characteristic of ankylosing spondylitis blood.

These receptors have no known antigen. The specimen was blood, either unsorted or a sorted T cell fraction (not recorded which). The origin of the receptors is a male donor with ankylosing spondylitis.

This clonotype was counted ten times or more. The chain joins TRBV20-1 to TRBJ2-7; 13 nucleotides line up with TRBD2. V lost 5 bases, J lost 8 bases, and 9 bases stayed unmatched. Germline V CDR1 and CDR2: DFQATT, SNEGSKA (reference sequence). This CDR3 has 14 residues. The CDR3 loop reads CSALTGTSGAKQYF. The CDR3 coding sequence is TGCAGTGCTCTTACCGGGACTAGCGGGGCCAAGCAGTACTTC.

This clonotype showed up just a few times. The chain carries TRBV27 and TRBJ2-2; 9 bases agree with TRBD1. V trimming: 8 bases; J trimming: 1 base; junction bases outside the gene matches: 11. CDR1 MNHEY and CDR2 SMNVEV come from the germline V gene (reference sequence). This CDR3 region has 17 residues. CDR3: CASLGDRECLNTGELFF. DNA of the CDR3: TGTGCCAGCCTGGGGGACAGGGAATGTTTGAACACCGGGGAGCTGTTTTTT.

V is TRBV6-2 or TRBV6-3 and J is TRBJ2-5; D ambiguous. The germline V gene has CDR1 MNHEY and CDR2 SVGEGT. The CDR3 contains 16 residues. Between the trimmed V and J ends, which lost 7 bases and 3 bases, there was a span of 21 bases. Here the CDR3 DNA reads TGTGCCAGCAATAACCTATTGGGCCGTGGCGAAGAGACCCAGTACTTC. It specifies CASNNLLGRGEETQYF.

This clonotype was detected only a few times. The chain recombines TRBV30 with TRBJ2-1, with a possible D match to TRBD1 (6 bases). The CDR3 totals 15 residues. In germline, CDR1 is GTSNPN, CDR2 SVGIG (reference sequence). Deletions cut 0 bases from V and 6 bases from J, with 15 bases between. Here the CDR3 reads CAWSVFRTAGNEQFF. CDR3 DNA sequence: TGTGCCTGGAGTGTGTTTCGGACAGCAGGCAATGAGCAGTTCTTC. Full variable domain (missing parts from reference TRBV30 and TRBJ2-1): SQTIHQWPATLVQPVGSPLSLECTVEGTSNPNLYWYRQAAGRGLQLLFYSVGIGQISSEVPQNLSASRPQDRQFILSSKKLLLSDSGFYLCAWSVFRTAGNEQFFGPGTRLTVL.

This clonotype was detected many times. V is TRBV20-1 and J is TRBJ2-5; D gene ambiguous. Germline CDR1 is DFQATT and CDR2 is SNEGSKA (reference sequence). V lost 2 bases to trimming and J lost 4 bases, with 5 bases between them. CDR3 length: 11 residues. Here the CDR3 DNA reads TGCAGTGCTAGATTTGGAGAGACCCAGTACTTC. Amino acid sequence: CSARFGETQYF.

This clonotype was observed at least ten times. The chain carries TRBV20-1 and TRBJ2-1; TRBD2 matches 11 bases. Losses at the gene ends were 5 bases for V and 4 bases for J; bases not matched to a gene: 4. In germline, CDR1 is DFQATT, CDR2 SNEGSKA (reference sequence). This CDR3 has 14 amino acids. The CDR3 sequence is CSAAGTSGYNEQFF. In DNA form, the CDR3 reads TGCAGTGCTGCCGGGACTAGCGGATACAATGAGCAGTTCTTC.

Remarks on this clonotype: A much larger clonotype is one base distant, so this may be a read error. CDR3 region: CASSTGNRPETQYF. The CDR3 region has the DNA TGTGCCAGCTCGACAGGGAACCGCCCAGAGACCCAGTACTTC. This chain links TRBV19 with TRBJ2-5; TRBD1 aligns across 7 bases. Germline values: CDR1 LNHDA, CDR2 SQIVND (reference sequence). CDR3 length: 14 amino acids. With V trimmed by 9 bases and J by 4 bases, 11 bases remained unmatched. Filled out from reference TRBV19 and TRBJ2-5, the complete variable domain reads DGGITQSPKYLFRKEGQNVTLSCEQNLNHDAMYWYRQDPGQGLRLIYYSQIVNDFQKGDIAEGYSVSREKKESFPLTVTSAQKNPTAFYLCASSTGNRPETQYFGPGTRLLVL.

The CDR3 reads CASSYLGVWHEQYF. The DNA for the CDR3 is TGTGCCAGCAGTTATCTTGGGGTTTGGCACGAGCAGTACTTC. The chain is built from TRBV6-5 and TRBJ2-7; D is uncertain. The CDR3 consists of 14 residues. V lost 3 bases, J lost 5 bases, and 14 bases lay in between. Per the germline V gene, CDR1 is MNHEY and CDR2 is SVGAGI.

Ten or more counts support this clonotype. The CDR3 nucleotides are TGTGCCAGCAGCCTCAGGCACTCCTACAATGAGCAGTTCTTC. Its translation is CASSLRHSYNEQFF. The V gene is TRBV7-9, the J gene TRBJ2-1; D gene ambiguous. This CDR3 region has 14 residues. Looked up from germline, CDR1 is SEHNR and CDR2 is FQNEAQ (reference sequence). Trimming took off 5 bases at V and 0 bases at J, with 8 bases between the two ends.

In this sample, this clonotype turned up many times. The V and J genes are TRBV20-1 and TRBJ2-5; D call uncertain. V lost 0 bases and J 2 bases, leaving 10 bases between the germline ends. CDR3 length: 14 amino acids. CDR1 and CDR2 (germline): DFQATT, SNEGSKA (reference sequence). The chain's CDR3 is CSARDAATQETQYF. CDR3 coding DNA: TGCAGTGCTAGAGATGCGGCTACTCAAGAGACCCAGTACTTC.

This clonotype was seen ten or more times. CDR3 in amino acids: CSARDLGSSSYNEQFF. DNA of the CDR3: TGCAGTGCTAGAGATCTCGGCAGTAGCTCCTACAATGAGCAGTTCTTC. V is TRBV20-1 and J is TRBJ2-1; D unclear. Germline loops: CDR1 DFQATT, CDR2 SNEGSKA (reference sequence). This CDR3 is 16 amino acids long. Trimming took 0 bases from V and 0 from J, leaving 12 bases between them.

This clonotype was detected a few times. V gene TRBV7-9 combines with J gene TRBJ2-3; 9 positions agree with TRBD2. This CDR3 is built from 16 residues. J lost 6 bases, V lost 5 bases, and 12 bases had no gene match. Germline V gene lookup returns CDR1 SEHNR and CDR2 FQNEAQ (reference sequence). DNA for the CDR3: TGTGCCAGCAGCCCGCGGGGGGGGATTTGGGTTGATACGCAGTATTTT. Protein sequence: CASSPRGGIWVDTQYF.

The V call is TRBV6-6, the J call TRBJ1-1, with no clear D. Germline V gene sequence: CDR1 MNHNY, CDR2 SVGAGI (reference sequence). The ends were cut back, 11 bases at V and 3 bases at J, with 13 bases in the middle. The CDR3 extends over 12 amino acids. CDR3 sequence reads: CAVVVKDTEAFF. The CDR3 DNA is TGTGCCGTGGTAGTTAAGGACACTGAAGCTTTCTTT.

This clonotype has just one count. V and J are TRBV5-5 and TRBJ2-1; D is possibly TRBD1 (5 bases). The V gene lost 3 bases and the J gene lost 4 bases, with 14 bases spanning the gap. CDR1 is SGHKS, CDR2 YYEKEE, per germline (reference sequence). The CDR3 is made up of 15 amino acids. In DNA, the CDR3 is TGTGCCAGCAGCTGGGGCCGGACGGATTACAATGAGCAGTTCTTC. Translation gives CASSWGRTDYNEQFF.

This clonotype was recorded many times. The chain joins TRBV9 to TRBJ1-2, with D unresolved. This CDR3 comprises 14 residues. Looked up from germline, CDR1 is SGDLS and CDR2 is YYNGEE. Between the trimmed V and J ends, which lost 0 bases and 2 bases, there was a span of 8 bases. Written as DNA, the CDR3 is TGTGCCAGCAGCGTAGTTGGAGGGAACTATGGCTACACCTTC. Residues: CASSVVGGNYGYTF.

In this sample, this clonotype turned up many times. The chain is built from TRBV7-2 and TRBJ2-1; 11 bases map to TRBD2. CDR1 and CDR2 (germline): SGHTA, FQGNSA. V lost 5 bases and J lost 9; bases outside the gene matches: 6. The CDR3 has 14 amino acids. The CDR3 loop reads CASSISGRGGEQFF. CDR3 nucleotides: TGTGCCAGCAGCATTAGCGGGAGGGGGGGTGAGCAGTTCTTC.

Only a few counts were recorded for this clonotype. The genes are TRBV10-3 and TRBJ2-4; 9 bases fit TRBD1. The CDR3 is made up of 12 amino acids. J was trimmed by 9 bases and V by 9 bases; bases with no gene match: 6. Germline V gives CDR1 ENHRY, CDR2 SYGVKD. CDR3 DNA: TGTGCCATTAGGGACAGGGCCGGCATTCAGTACTTC. Translated, it gives CAIRDRAGIQYF.

J is TRBJ2-1 and V is TRBV25-1, with D unclear. The V end was cut by 6 bases, the J end by 9 bases, with 9 bases between. Per the germline V gene, CDR1 is MGHDK and CDR2 is SYGVNS. This CDR3 comprises 11 residues. In DNA, the CDR3 is TGTGCCAGCAGGTCCGATGGTGAGCAGTTCTTC. It is translated as CASRSDGEQFF. Based on the CDR3 plus reference TRBV25-1 and TRBJ2-1, the full variable domain is EADIYQTPRYLVIGTGKKITLECSQTMGHDKMYWYQQDPGMELHLIHYSYGVNSTEKGDLSSESTVSRIRTEHFPLTLESARPSHTSQYLCASRSDGEQFFGPGTRLTVL.

The rearrangement links TRBV7-9 to TRBJ1-2; D possibly corresponds to TRBD1 (5 bases). The V end lost 2 bases, the J end lost 4 bases, and 8 bases lay between the germline ends. This CDR3 comprises 13 residues. Looked up from germline, CDR1 is SEHNR and CDR2 is FQNEAQ (reference sequence). The CDR3 loop reads CASSLQQVYGYTF. The CDR3 DNA follows: TGTGCCAGCAGCTTACAACAGGTCTATGGCTACACCTTC.

This clonotype was observed at least ten times. The chain joins TRBV29-1 to TRBJ1-1; D might be TRBD1 (5 bases). Germline CDR1 and CDR2: SQVTM and ANQGSEA. V lost 6 bases and J lost 0, with 11 bases in between. The CDR3 loop spans 13 amino acids. CDR3 sequence: CSVAGRMNTEAFF. CDR3 nucleotides: TGCAGCGTCGCGGGACGGATGAACACTGAAGCTTTCTTT.

Many counts were recorded for this clonotype. The chain employs TRBV20-1 and TRBJ1-1; the D is unclear. The CDR3 is 14 residues long. Trimming removed 0 bases at V and 0 bases at J, with 8 bases between. CDR1 and CDR2 from the germline V gene are DFQATT and SNEGSKA (reference sequence). The CDR3 sequence is CSARDRVLNTEAFF. CDR3 DNA: TGCAGTGCTAGAGATAGGGTTTTGAACACTGAAGCTTTCTTT.

The rearrangement joins TRBV4-3 to TRBJ2-6; 11 bases line up with TRBD1. V trimming: 5 bases; J trimming: 1 base; junction bases outside the gene matches: 1. In germline, CDR1 is LGHNA, CDR2 YSLEER. The CDR3 contains 16 residues. CDR3 coding DNA: TGCGCCAGCAGCGGGGACAGGGGGTCTGGGGCCAACGTCCTGACTTTC. Protein sequence: CASSGDRGSGANVLTF.

This clonotype was observed at least ten times. The chain links TRBV11-2 to TRBJ2-5; maybe TRBD1 (6 bases). Between the trimmed V and J ends, which lost 6 bases and 0 bases, there was a span of 14 bases. The length of the CDR3 is 15 residues. Per the germline V gene, CDR1 is SGHAT and CDR2 is FQNNGV. CDR3 DNA sequence: TGTGCCAGCAGGGAAAAACAGGGCAACCAAGAGACCCAGTACTTC. Amino acids: CASREKQGNQETQYF.

In this sample, this clonotype turned up many times. The V call is TRBV10-3, the J call TRBJ1-1; D may be TRBD1 (5 bases). Trimming pared 2 bases from V and 0 bases from J, leaving 16 bases between. Germline assignment: CDR1 ENHRY and CDR2 SYGVKD. There are 17 residues in the CDR3. DNA for the CDR3: TGTGCCATCAGTGAGATTAAGGGGAGCGTAATGAACACTGAAGCTTTCTTT. It translates to CAISEIKGSVMNTEAFF.

This clonotype was picked up many times. The rearrangement links TRBV7-9 to TRBJ1-5; D is unclear. Germline values: CDR1 SEHNR, CDR2 FQNEAQ (reference sequence). V was clipped by 2 bases and J by 7 bases, with 6 bases between them. The CDR3 sequence is 12 residues long. The CDR3 reads CASSLMSQPQHF. For the CDR3, the DNA is TGTGCCAGCAGCTTAATGTCCCAGCCCCAGCATTTT.

This clonotype was observed many times. The chain carries TRBV21-1 and TRBJ2-7; the table names TRBD1, a call not compared with the DNA. TRBV21-1 has pseudogene status. The CDR3 consists of 14 residues. The CDR3 loop is CASAKCRGFYEQYF. In DNA form, the CDR3 reads TGTGCCAGCGCGAAGTGCAGGGGTTTCTACGAGCAGTACTTC.

This clonotype was seen at least ten times. The V and J genes are TRBV7-9 and TRBJ1-1; 8 bases fit TRBD1. The junction had 6 bases not matched to a gene; V was cut back by 5 bases and J by 1 base. Looked up from germline, CDR1 is SEHNR and CDR2 is FQNEAQ (reference sequence). This CDR3 has 15 residues. Here the CDR3 reads CASSQWTGPNTEAFF. DNA of the CDR3: TGTGCCAGCAGCCAGTGGACAGGGCCGAACACTGAAGCTTTCTTT. Full variable domain (rest looked up from reference TRBV7-9 and TRBJ1-1): DTGVSQNPRHKITKRGQNVTFRCDPISEHNRLYWYRQTLGQGPEFLTYFQNEAQLEKSRLLSDRFSAERPKGSFSTLEIQRTEQGDSAMYLCASSQWTGPNTEAFFGQGTRLTVV.